Following are 18 T cell receptor beta chains from one sample sequenced in a study of shared clonotypes between healthy human individuals. Sequencing was performed with immunoSEQ multiplex PCR; in TCRdb, only in-frame clones are kept and a portion is missing. Of just over 2,000,000 clones in the sample, over 85% are singletons; the top ten hold about 0.13%. Sequenced input: naive CD4+ T cells sorted from blood. Subset denoted: CD45RA+ positively selected. Every receptor here comes from a man aged 18-30 years in good health.

The chain combines TRBV27 with TRBJ2-4; possibly TRBD1 for D (5 bases). CDR3 length equals 13 residues. Germline-derived CDR1 and CDR2 are MNHEY and SMNVEV (reference sequence). V was clipped by 5 bases and J by 8 bases, with 13 bases between them. CDR3 loop: CASSRLGVDIQYF. As DNA, the CDR3 is TGTGCCAGCAGTCGCCTAGGGGTGGACATTCAGTACTTC.

The chain employs TRBV11-2 and TRBJ1-6; D is undetermined. The V gene lost 0 bases and the J gene lost 6 bases, with 18 bases spanning the gap. This CDR3 is 18 amino acids long. Germline values: CDR1 SGHAT, CDR2 FQNNGV. CDR3 loop: CASSLDIVAGSGNSPLHF. The CDR3, as DNA: TGTGCCAGCAGCTTAGATATTGTAGCGGGAAGTGGTAATTCACCCCTCCACTTT.

The genes are TRBV28 and TRBJ2-2; 8 bases align to TRBD2. Germline values: CDR1 MDHEN, CDR2 SYDVKM. Losses at the gene ends were 6 bases for V and 6 bases for J; bases not matched to a gene: 3. This CDR3 has 13 amino acids. The CDR3, as DNA: TGTGCCAGCAGACTAGCGGTCCCCGGGGAGCTGTTTTTT. Translation gives CASRLAVPGELFF.

V usage is TRBV19 and J usage is TRBJ2-3; TRBD1 might be the D (5 bases). Trimming cost V 6 bases and J 2 bases, with 15 bases left between them. The CDR3 loop spans 15 amino acids. Per the germline V gene, CDR1 is LNHDA and CDR2 is SQIVND (reference sequence). CDR3 nucleotides: TGTGCCAGTAGCCCAACCCACAGGTTCACAGATACGCAGTATTTT. Translated: CASSPTHRFTDTQYF.

The table lists this clone with a count of one. The V gene is TRBV30, the J gene TRBJ2-1, with TRBD2 identical over 8 bases. V trimming: 0 bases; J trimming: 6 bases; junction bases outside the gene matches: 16. This CDR3 contains 18 residues. CDR1 is GTSNPN, CDR2 SVGIG, per germline (reference sequence). The CDR3 DNA is TGTGCCTGGAGTGTTTCTCGGACTAGCTTGGGTTCCGCCAATGAGCAGTTCTTC. Translated: CAWSVSRTSLGSANEQFF.

This clone was observed a single time. J is TRBJ1-5 and V is TRBV7-6, with TRBD1 matching over 8 bases. Per germline, CDR1 SGHVS and CDR2 FNYEAQ. Trimming at V came to 1 base and at J to 7 bases, leaving 9 bases not matched to a gene. The length of the CDR3 is 16 residues. CDR3 nucleotide sequence: TGTGCCAGCAGCTTAGGCGGGACAGGTATTGCGCAGCCCCAGCATTTT. Residues: CASSLGGTGIAQPQHF.

About this clone: The sample holds other DNA sequences that translate to the same CDR3. The V gene is TRBV10-3, the J gene TRBJ1-1, with 8 bases fitting TRBD1. The CDR3 has 14 amino acids. The germline V gene encodes CDR1 ENHRY and CDR2 SYGVKD. V dropped 4 bases and J dropped 1; count of bases not matched to a gene: 2. The DNA of the CDR3 is TGTGCCATCAGTGCGCAGGGGGCGAACACTGAAGCTTTCTTT. It codes for CAISAQGANTEAFF.

The chain is built from TRBV30 and TRBJ1-1; TRBD1 is a possible D gene (6 bases). This CDR3 spans 15 amino acids. V was cut by 1 base and J by 5 bases, with 17 bases left in between. Germline-derived CDR1 and CDR2 are GTSNPN and SVGIG (reference sequence). The CDR3 DNA sequence: TGTGCCTGGAGTGCCCCGGGACACGGCGGTACTGAAGCTTTCTTT. Its protein is CAWSAPGHGGTEAFF.

This chain links TRBV6-6 with TRBJ1-5; unclear D gene. This CDR3 is 14 amino acids long. From germline, CDR1 is MNHNY and CDR2 SVGAGI (reference sequence). V lost 2 bases and J 6 bases, leaving 11 bases between the germline ends. CDR3 in DNA: TGTGCCAGCAGTTACGGCGGGTCGGGTCAGCCCCAGCATTTT. This translates into CASSYGGSGQPQHF.

In nucleotides, the CDR3 is TGTGCCAGCAGCGTAGGGAGCTTTAACTCTGGAAACACCATATATTTT. Translated: CASSVGSFNSGNTIYF. This sequence joins TRBV9 and TRBJ1-3; no clear D gene. The CDR3 sequence is 16 residues long. Trimming took 0 bases from V and 0 from J, leaving 10 bases between them. Germline V gene lookup returns CDR1 SGDLS and CDR2 YYNGEE.

The V call is TRBV9, the J call TRBJ1-6; weak D call: TRBD1 (6 bases). Looked up from germline, CDR1 is SGDLS and CDR2 is YYNGEE. V was shortened by 0 bases and J by 10 bases, with 8 bases between the two germline ends. The CDR3 consists of 13 residues. CDR3 nucleotides: TGTGCCAGCAGCGTAGACAGGGTATCACCCCTCCACTTT. Its protein product is CASSVDRVSPLHF.

Note on this clone: At the DNA level, this CDR3 is encoded by other sequences in the same sample as well. V usage is TRBV30 and J usage is TRBJ2-3, with D unclear. The germline V gene encodes CDR1 GTSNPN and CDR2 SVGIG (reference sequence). V lost 3 bases and J lost 1, with 8 bases in between. This CDR3 region has 13 residues. The CDR3 DNA reads as TGTGCCTGGAGCTTAAGGGGCACAGATACGCAGTATTTT. Protein sequence: CAWSLRGTDTQYF.

The CDR3 loop is CASSLGATPEGAFF. The CDR3 DNA is TGCGCCAGCAGCTTGGGGGCGACCCCGGAAGGAGCTTTCTTT. The gene calls are TRBV5-1 and TRBJ1-1; D is unresolved. The CDR3 runs 14 residues. Trimming took 0 bases from V and 10 from J, leaving 16 bases between them. CDR1 and CDR2 (germline): SGHRS, YFSETQ.

The chain couples TRBV27 to TRBJ2-7; possibly TRBD2 for D (6 bases). Germline assignment: CDR1 MNHEY and CDR2 SMNVEV (reference sequence). Trimming left V 5 bases short and J 3 bases short, with 11 bases between. The CDR3 runs 13 residues. This CDR3 is CASSPRGFYEQYF. DNA for the CDR3: TGTGCCAGCAGTCCCCGGGGGTTCTACGAGCAGTACTTC.

This clone was picked up many times. Other DNA sequences in this specimen translate into the identical CDR3. The chain uses TRBV11-2 and TRBJ2-7, with 8 bases lining up with TRBD1. The junction had 5 bases not matched to a gene; V was cut back by 5 bases and J by 2 bases. CDR1 is SGHAT, CDR2 FQNNGV, per germline. The CDR3 covers 14 residues. The CDR3 spells CASSLGQGTYEQYF. The CDR3 bases are TGTGCCAGCAGCCTTGGACAGGGAACCTACGAGCAGTACTTC.

This rearrangement joins TRBV5-1 to TRBJ1-1; D gene ambiguous. The V end lost 4 bases, the J end lost 3 bases, and 10 bases lay between the germline ends. The CDR3 has 13 residues. CDR1 is SGHRS and CDR2 is YFSETQ in the germline V gene. The DNA for the CDR3 is TGCGCCAGCAGCCCCATTGGAGACACTGAAGCTTTCTTT. It translates to CASSPIGDTEAFF.

Only one count was recorded for this clone. Different DNA sequences within this sample yield the same CDR3. V and J are TRBV5-1 and TRBJ2-5; D ambiguous. CDR3 size: 14 residues. Germline loops: CDR1 SGHRS, CDR2 YFSETQ. V was cut by 0 bases and J by 1 base, with 7 bases left in between. CDR3 sequence: CASSLGQVQETQYF. The CDR3 DNA follows: TGCGCCAGCAGCTTGGGTCAGGTCCAAGAGACCCAGTACTTC.

This chain links TRBV10-3 with TRBJ2-1; tentatively, D is TRBD2 (6 bases). CDR1 ENHRY and CDR2 SYGVKD come from the germline V gene. V was shortened by 8 bases and J by 5 bases, with 13 bases between the two germline ends. The CDR3 spans 13 residues. CDR3 coding DNA: TGTGCCATCGGACCGGGACTTAACAATGAGCAGTTCTTC. Its protein product is CAIGPGLNNEQFF.